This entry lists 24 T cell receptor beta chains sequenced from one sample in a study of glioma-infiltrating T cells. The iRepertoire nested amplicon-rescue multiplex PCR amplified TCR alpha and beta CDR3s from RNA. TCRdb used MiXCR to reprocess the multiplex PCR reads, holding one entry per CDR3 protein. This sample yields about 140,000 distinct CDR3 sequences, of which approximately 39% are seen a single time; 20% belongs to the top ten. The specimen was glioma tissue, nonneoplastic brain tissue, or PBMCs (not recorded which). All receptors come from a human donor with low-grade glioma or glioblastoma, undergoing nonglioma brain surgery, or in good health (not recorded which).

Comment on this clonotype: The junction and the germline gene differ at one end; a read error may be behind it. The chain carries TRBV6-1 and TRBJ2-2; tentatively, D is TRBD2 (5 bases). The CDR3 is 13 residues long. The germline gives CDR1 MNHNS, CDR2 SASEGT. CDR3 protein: CARSVLVSGELFF. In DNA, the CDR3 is TGTGCCAGAAGTGTACTAGTATCCGGGGAGCTGTTTTTT.

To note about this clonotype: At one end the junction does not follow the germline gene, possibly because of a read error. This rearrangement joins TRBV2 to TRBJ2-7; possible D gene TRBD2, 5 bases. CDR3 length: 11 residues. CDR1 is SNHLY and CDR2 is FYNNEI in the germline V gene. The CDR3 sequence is CASGRRTSISF. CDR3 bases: TGTGCCAGCGGGCGGAGGACTTCAATTTCCTTC.

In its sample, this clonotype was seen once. In nucleotides, the CDR3 is TGCAGTGCTTGGACTAGCGGGGACTACAATGAGCAGTTCTTC. Protein product: CSAWTSGDYNEQFF. V gene TRBV20-1 combines with J gene TRBJ2-1; 12 bases are a match to TRBD2. V gave up 5 bases and J gave up 3 bases; unmatched junction bases: 2. Per the germline V gene, CDR1 is DFQATT and CDR2 is SNEGSKA (reference sequence). The CDR3 totals 14 residues.

CDR3 bases: TGTGCCAGCAGCGAACAAAGAGATACGCAGTATTTT. Amino acid sequence: CASSEQRDTQYF. The chain carries TRBV7-2 and TRBJ2-3, with D uncertain. Per the germline V gene, CDR1 is SGHTA and CDR2 is FQGNSA. Trimming removed 5 bases at V and 5 bases at J, with 8 bases between. The CDR3 covers 12 residues.

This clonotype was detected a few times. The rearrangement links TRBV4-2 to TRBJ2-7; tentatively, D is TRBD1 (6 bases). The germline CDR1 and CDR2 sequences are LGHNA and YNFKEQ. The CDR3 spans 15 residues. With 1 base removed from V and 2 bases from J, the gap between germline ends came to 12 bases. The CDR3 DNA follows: TGTGCCAGCAGCCAAGGGACAGAGCTGACCTACGAGCAGTACTTC. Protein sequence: CASSQGTELTYEQYF.

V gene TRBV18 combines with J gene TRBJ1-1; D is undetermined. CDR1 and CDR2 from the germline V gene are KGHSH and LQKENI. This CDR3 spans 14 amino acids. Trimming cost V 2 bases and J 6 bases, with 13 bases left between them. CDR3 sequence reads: CASSPNQWEAEAFF. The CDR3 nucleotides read TGTGCCAGCTCACCAAACCAGTGGGAGGCTGAAGCTTTCTTT.

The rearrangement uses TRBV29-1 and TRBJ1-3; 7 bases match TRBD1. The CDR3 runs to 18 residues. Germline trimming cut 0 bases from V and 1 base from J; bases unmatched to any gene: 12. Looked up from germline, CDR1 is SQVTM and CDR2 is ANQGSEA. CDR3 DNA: TGCAGCGTTGAAGATGAGGGACAGACATTCCCATCTGGAAACACCATATATTTT. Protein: CSVEDEGQTFPSGNTIYF.

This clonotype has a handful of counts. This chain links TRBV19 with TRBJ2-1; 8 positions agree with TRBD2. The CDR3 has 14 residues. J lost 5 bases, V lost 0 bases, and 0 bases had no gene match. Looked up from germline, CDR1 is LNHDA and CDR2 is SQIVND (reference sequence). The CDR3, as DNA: TGTGCCAGTAGTATAGATAGCGGGAACAATGAGCAGTTCTTC. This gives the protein CASSIDSGNNEQFF. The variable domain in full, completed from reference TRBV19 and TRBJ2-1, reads DGGITQSPKYLFRKEGQNVTLSCEQNLNHDAMYWYRQDPGQGLRLIYYSQIVNDFQKGDIAEGYSVSREKKESFPLTVTSAQKNPTAFYLCASSIDSGNNEQFFGPGTRLTVL.

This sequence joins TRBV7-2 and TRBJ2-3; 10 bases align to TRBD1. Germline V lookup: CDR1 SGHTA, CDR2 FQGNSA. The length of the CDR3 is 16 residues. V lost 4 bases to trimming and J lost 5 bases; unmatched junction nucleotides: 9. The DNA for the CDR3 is TGTGCCAGCAGCTCTCATGGGACAGGGGATGTAGATACGCAGTATTTT. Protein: CASSSHGTGDVDTQYF. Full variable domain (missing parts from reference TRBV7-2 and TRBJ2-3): GAGVSQSPSNKVTEKGKDVELRCDPISGHTALYWYRQSLGQGLEFLIYFQGNSAPDKSGLPSDRFSAERTGGSVSTLTIQRTQQEDSAVYLCASSSHGTGDVDTQYFGPGTRLTVL.

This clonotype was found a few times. The CDR3 sequence: CASSTSGMNQYF. The CDR3 nucleotides are TGTGCCAGCAGCACAAGCGGGATGAATCAGTATTTT. V gene TRBV6-5 combines with J gene TRBJ2-3; 7 nucleotides match TRBD2. Germline trimming cut 6 bases from V and 12 bases from J; bases unmatched to any gene: 9. The CDR3 consists of 12 residues. Germline lookup yields CDR1 MNHEY and CDR2 SVGAGI.

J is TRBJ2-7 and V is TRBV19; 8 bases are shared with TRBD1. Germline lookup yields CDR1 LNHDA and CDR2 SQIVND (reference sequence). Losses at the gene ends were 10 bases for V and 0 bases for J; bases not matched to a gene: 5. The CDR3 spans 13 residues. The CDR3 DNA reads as TGTGCCACGACGGACAGGGTCTCCTACGAGCAGTACTTC. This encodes CATTDRVSYEQYF.

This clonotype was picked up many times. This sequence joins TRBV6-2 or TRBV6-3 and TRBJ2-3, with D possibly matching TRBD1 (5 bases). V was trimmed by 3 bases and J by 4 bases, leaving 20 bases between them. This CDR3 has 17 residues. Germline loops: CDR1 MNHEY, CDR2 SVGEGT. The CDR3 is CASSYKVSSAGPDTQYF. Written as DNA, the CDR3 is TGTGCCAGCAGTTATAAGGTATCGTCGGCAGGGCCAGATACGCAGTATTTT.

Here the CDR3 reads CASSELGLKGTEAFF. The CDR3 coding sequence is TGTGCCAGCAGTGAACTGGGTTTAAAGGGCACTGAAGCTTTCTTT. The chain joins TRBV27 to TRBJ1-1; no firm D call. The CDR3 spans 15 residues. Between the trimmed V and J ends, which lost 5 bases and 4 bases, there was a span of 17 bases. From germline, CDR1 is MNHEY and CDR2 SMNVEV (reference sequence).

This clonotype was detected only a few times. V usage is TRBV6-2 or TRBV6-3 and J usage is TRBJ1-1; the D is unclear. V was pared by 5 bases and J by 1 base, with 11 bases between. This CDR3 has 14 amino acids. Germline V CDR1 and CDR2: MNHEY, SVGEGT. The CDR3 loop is CASSHTLGNTEAFF. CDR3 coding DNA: TGTGCCAGCAGTCACACCTTGGGGAACACTGAAGCTTTCTTT.

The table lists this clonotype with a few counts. This CDR3 is CASSSGVGNTIYF. In DNA form, the CDR3 reads TGTGCCAGCAGTTCAGGGGTCGGAAACACCATATATTTT. V usage is TRBV27 and J usage is TRBJ1-3; possible D gene TRBD1, 6 bases. CDR1 is MNHEY and CDR2 is SMNVEV in the germline V gene (reference sequence). The CDR3 runs 13 residues. The V and J ends lost 4 bases and 4 bases respectively, with 8 bases between them.

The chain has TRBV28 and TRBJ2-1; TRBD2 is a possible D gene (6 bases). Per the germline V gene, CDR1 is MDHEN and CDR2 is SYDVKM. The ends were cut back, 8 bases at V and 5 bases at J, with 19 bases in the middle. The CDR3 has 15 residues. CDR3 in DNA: TGTGCCAGCCCACCTACAGGAGGGCCTCACAATGAGCAGTTCTTC. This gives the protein CASPPTGGPHNEQFF.

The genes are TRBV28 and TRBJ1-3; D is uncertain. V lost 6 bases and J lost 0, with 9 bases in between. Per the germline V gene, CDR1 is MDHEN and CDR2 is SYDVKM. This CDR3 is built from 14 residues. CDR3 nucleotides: TGTGCCAGCAGGGGCAGCAGCTCTGGAAACACCATATATTTT. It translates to CASRGSSSGNTIYF.

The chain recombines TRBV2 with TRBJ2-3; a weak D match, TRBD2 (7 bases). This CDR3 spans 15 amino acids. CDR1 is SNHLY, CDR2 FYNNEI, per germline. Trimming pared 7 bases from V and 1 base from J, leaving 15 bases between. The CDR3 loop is CASKGGNPGTDTQYF. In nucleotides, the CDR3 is TGTGCCAGCAAGGGGGGGAACCCTGGCACAGATACGCAGTATTTT. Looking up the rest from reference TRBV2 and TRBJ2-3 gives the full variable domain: EPEVTQTPSHQVTQMGQEVILRCVPISNHLYFYWYRQILGQKVEFLVSFYNNEISEKSEIFDDQFSVERPDGSNFTLKIRSTKLEDSAMYFCASKGGNPGTDTQYFGPGTRLTVL.

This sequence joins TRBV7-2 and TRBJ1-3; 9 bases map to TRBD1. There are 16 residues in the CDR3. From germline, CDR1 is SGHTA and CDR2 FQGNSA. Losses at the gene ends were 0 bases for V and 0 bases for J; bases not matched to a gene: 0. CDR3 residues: CASSLAGQGSGNTIYF. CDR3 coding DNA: TGTGCCAGCAGCTTAGCGGGACAGGGCTCTGGAAACACCATATATTTT.

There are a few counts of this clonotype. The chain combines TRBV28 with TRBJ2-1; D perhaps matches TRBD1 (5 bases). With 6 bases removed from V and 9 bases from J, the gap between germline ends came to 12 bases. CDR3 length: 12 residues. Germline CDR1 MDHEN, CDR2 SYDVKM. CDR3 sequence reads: CASSLTATEQFF. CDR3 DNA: TGTGCCAGCAGCTTGACAGCAACTGAGCAGTTCTTC.

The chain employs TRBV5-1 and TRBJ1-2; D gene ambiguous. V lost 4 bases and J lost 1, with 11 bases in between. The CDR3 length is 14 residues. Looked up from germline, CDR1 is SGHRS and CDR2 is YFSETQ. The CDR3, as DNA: TGCGCCAGCAGCCTCAATACCGATAACTATGGCTACACCTTC. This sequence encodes CASSLNTDNYGYTF.

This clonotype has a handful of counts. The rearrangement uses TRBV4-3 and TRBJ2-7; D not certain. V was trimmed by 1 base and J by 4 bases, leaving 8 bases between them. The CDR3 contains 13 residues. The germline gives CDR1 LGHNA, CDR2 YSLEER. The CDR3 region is CASSQGMGYEQYF. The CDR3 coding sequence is TGCGCCAGCAGCCAAGGAATGGGTTACGAGCAGTACTTC.

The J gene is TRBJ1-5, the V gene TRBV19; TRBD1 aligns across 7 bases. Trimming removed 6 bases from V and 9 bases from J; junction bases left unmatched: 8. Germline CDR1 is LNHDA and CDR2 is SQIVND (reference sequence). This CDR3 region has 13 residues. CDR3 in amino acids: CASSRQGLRPQHF. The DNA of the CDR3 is TGTGCCAGTAGCCGACAGGGTCTAAGGCCCCAGCATTTT.

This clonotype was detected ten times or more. The DNA for the CDR3 is TGTGCCACCAGCAGAGACCGGGACCGCTCCTACAATGAGCAGTTCTTC. Its protein is CATSRDRDRSYNEQFF. The genes are TRBV15 and TRBJ2-1; D is tentatively TRBD1 or TRBD2 (5 bases each). Germline lookup yields CDR1 LNHNV and CDR2 YYDKDF (reference sequence). The V gene lost 0 bases and the J gene lost 0 bases, with 9 bases spanning the gap. There are 16 residues in the CDR3.